Listed below are T cell receptor beta chains from one sample, sequenced in a study of shared clonotypes between healthy human individuals. Generated by immunoSEQ multiplex PCR, the TCRdb table keeps only in-frame clones and is missing some. The sample gives 850,000 to 1,100,000 clones, roughly 77% of which show up once; roughly 0.83% is in the top ten. The sample comprised memory CD4+ T cells from PBMCs. Receptors originate from a man younger than 35 in good health. Some clones in this sample may be carry-over from other donors' samples. The CDR3 runs from the conserved cysteine through the conserved F or W. Fields, in order: D gene, J gene, clone size, V gene, CDR3 protein, CDR3 DNA. D genes are given only for firm matches. The size entry is marked missing in some rows and otherwise reads once, few, many or a size class.

D gene: NA; J gene: TRBJ1-2; clone size: NA; V gene: TRBV29-1; CDR3 protein: CSVEQGLPNYGYTF; CDR3 DNA: TGCAGCGTTGAACAGGGCCTGCCTAACTATGGCTACACCTTC
D gene: NA; J gene: TRBJ2-5; clone size: few; V gene: TRBV18; CDR3 protein: CASSPRQGGGETQYF; CDR3 DNA: TGTGCCAGCTCACCACGCCAGGGGGGCGGGGAGACCCAGTACTTC
D gene: NA; J gene: TRBJ2-4; clone size: NA; V gene: TRBV27; CDR3 protein: CASLGAKNIQYF; CDR3 DNA: TGTGCCAGCCTAGGGGCCAAAAACATTCAGTACTTC
D gene: TRBD2; J gene: TRBJ2-2; clone size: once; V gene: TRBV28; CDR3 protein: CASSSPGTSGRYGTGELFF; CDR3 DNA: TGTGCCAGCAGTTCACCAGGGACTAGCGGGAGGTACGGCACCGGGGAGCTGTTTTTT
D gene: TRBD2; J gene: TRBJ2-3; clone size: NA; V gene: TRBV19; CDR3 protein: CASSIRLASGRSDTQYF; CDR3 DNA: TGTGCCAGTAGTATTCGGTTGGCTAGCGGGAGGTCAGATACGCAGTATTTT
D gene: NA; J gene: TRBJ2-3; clone size: NA; V gene: TRBV27; CDR3 protein: CASSLGRADTQYF; CDR3 DNA: TGTGCCAGCAGTCTAGGCAGGGCAGATACGCAGTATTTT
D gene: TRBD1; J gene: TRBJ2-7; clone size: NA; V gene: TRBV18; CDR3 protein: CASSRTGAGGGYYEQYF; CDR3 DNA: TGTGCCAGCTCTAGGACAGGGGCCGGTGGGGGGTACTACGAGCAGTACTTC
D gene: TRBD1; J gene: TRBJ1-5; clone size: NA; V gene: TRBV28; CDR3 protein: CASSLSGTGNKAQHF; CDR3 DNA: TGTGCCAGCAGTTTATCCGGGACAGGGAACAAGGCCCAGCATTTT
D gene: NA; J gene: TRBJ1-1; clone size: NA; V gene: TRBV5-1; CDR3 protein: CASSSPSPEAFF; CDR3 DNA: TGCGCCAGCAGCTCCCCAAGCCCTGAAGCTTTCTTT
D gene: NA; J gene: TRBJ2-1; clone size: NA; V gene: TRBV5-1; CDR3 protein: CASSPGGIIPRNEQFF; CDR3 DNA: TGCGCCAGCAGCCCAGGAGGGATTATCCCTAGAAATGAGCAGTTCTTC
D gene: TRBD2; J gene: TRBJ2-7; clone size: NA; V gene: TRBV6-1; CDR3 protein: CASRSSGRAYEQYF; CDR3 DNA: TGTGCCAGCCGCTCTAGCGGGAGGGCCTACGAGCAGTACTTC
D gene: TRBD2; J gene: TRBJ2-7; clone size: NA; V gene: TRBV7-3; CDR3 protein: CASSLSSGSLNEQYF; CDR3 DNA: TGTGCCAGCAGCCTCTCTAGCGGGAGCCTCAACGAGCAGTACTTC
D gene: TRBD2; J gene: TRBJ2-7; clone size: NA; V gene: TRBV5-4; CDR3 protein: CASSPMTGASGRIEQYF; CDR3 DNA: TGTGCCAGCAGCCCTATGACCGGGGCTAGCGGGAGGATCGAGCAGTACTTC
D gene: NA; J gene: TRBJ2-1; clone size: once; V gene: TRBV11-3; CDR3 protein: CASSLGFDREQFF; CDR3 DNA: TGTGCCAGCAGCTTAGGGTTCGACAGGGAGCAGTTCTTC
D gene: NA; J gene: TRBJ2-5; clone size: once; V gene: TRBV5-1; CDR3 protein: CASSLALQETQYF; CDR3 DNA: TGCGCCAGCAGCTTGGCGTTGCAAGAGACCCAGTACTTC
D gene: NA; J gene: TRBJ2-7; clone size: NA; V gene: TRBV6-5; CDR3 protein: CASSYDDTGNYEQYF; CDR3 DNA: TGTGCCAGCAGTTACGATGATACGGGAAACTACGAGCAGTACTTC
D gene: NA; J gene: TRBJ1-1; clone size: once; V gene: TRBV7-7; CDR3 protein: CASSFNQNTEAFF; CDR3 DNA: TGTGCCAGCAGCTTCAACCAGAACACTGAAGCTTTCTTT
D gene: TRBD2; J gene: TRBJ2-1; clone size: NA; V gene: TRBV7-9; CDR3 protein: CASSPRLAAYNEQFF; CDR3 DNA: TGTGCCAGCAGCCCAAGACTAGCGGCGTACAATGAGCAGTTCTTC
D gene: NA; J gene: TRBJ2-7; clone size: NA; V gene: TRBV28; CDR3 protein: CASSLGGYEQYF; CDR3 DNA: TGTGCCAGCAGTTTGGGGGGCTACGAGCAGTACTTC
D gene: NA; J gene: TRBJ2-4; clone size: NA; V gene: TRBV7-3; CDR3 protein: CASSLNPKNIQYF; CDR3 DNA: TGTGCCAGCAGCTTAAATCCCAAAAACATTCAGTACTTC
D gene: NA; J gene: TRBJ1-4; clone size: NA; V gene: TRBV28; CDR3 protein: CASSSTGTREKLFF; CDR3 DNA: TGTGCCAGCAGTTCAACCGGGACCCGGGAAAAACTGTTTTTT
D gene: TRBD2; J gene: TRBJ2-5; clone size: NA; V gene: TRBV18; CDR3 protein: CASSRQQQPRTSGMRETQYF; CDR3 DNA: TGTGCCAGCTCACGCCAACAACAGCCACGGACTAGCGGGATGCGAGAGACCCAGTACTTC
D gene: NA; J gene: TRBJ2-3; clone size: NA; V gene: TRBV14; CDR3 protein: CASSQMVGDTQYF; CDR3 DNA: TGTGCCAGCAGCCAAATGGTAGGAGATACGCAGTATTTT
D gene: NA; J gene: TRBJ2-7; clone size: NA; V gene: TRBV7-6; CDR3 protein: CASSLGGALGYEQYF; CDR3 DNA: TGTGCCAGCAGCTTAGGTGGGGCTCTTGGCTACGAGCAGTACTTC
D gene: NA; J gene: TRBJ2-1; clone size: NA; V gene: TRBV11-2; CDR3 protein: CASSPSSAPQFF; CDR3 DNA: TGTGCCAGCAGCCCTTCGTCCGCGCCCCAGTTCTTC
D gene: NA; J gene: TRBJ1-2; clone size: NA; V gene: TRBV19; CDR3 protein: CATGLLTGPYYGYTF; CDR3 DNA: TGTGCCACCGGCCTGTTAACAGGTCCCTACTATGGCTACACCTTC
D gene: NA; J gene: TRBJ1-5; clone size: many; V gene: TRBV28; CDR3 protein: CACAGFSSNQPQHF; CDR3 DNA: TGTGCCTGCGCCGGCTTTTCTAGCAATCAGCCCCAGCATTTT
D gene: NA; J gene: TRBJ2-7; clone size: few; V gene: TRBV10-3; CDR3 protein: CAIRDTTSSYEQYF; CDR3 DNA: TGTGCCATCAGGGACACTACCTCCTCCTACGAGCAGTACTTC
D gene: TRBD1; J gene: TRBJ2-5; clone size: NA; V gene: TRBV7-8; CDR3 protein: CASSLWGTVKETQYF; CDR3 DNA: TGTGCCAGCAGCTTGTGGGGGACAGTTAAAGAGACCCAGTACTTC
D gene: TRBD1; J gene: TRBJ2-2; clone size: NA; V gene: TRBV11-3; CDR3 protein: CASSLAGTGFSGELFF; CDR3 DNA: TGTGCCAGCAGCTTAGCCGGGACAGGGTTTTCCGGGGAGCTGTTTTTT
D gene: NA; J gene: TRBJ2-2; clone size: NA; V gene: TRBV5-1; CDR3 protein: CASSLSTPETGELFF; CDR3 DNA: TGCGCCAGCAGCTTGTCCACCCCAGAGACCGGGGAGCTGTTTTTT
D gene: NA; J gene: TRBJ1-2; clone size: once; V gene: TRBV6-5; CDR3 protein: CASSYSGSANPRGYTF; CDR3 DNA: TGTGCCAGCAGTTATTCGGGCAGTGCCAACCCTCGTGGCTACACCTTC
D gene: TRBD1; J gene: TRBJ2-7; clone size: NA; V gene: TRBV9; CDR3 protein: CASSVAETGGGGREQYF; CDR3 DNA: TGTGCCAGCAGCGTAGCTGAGACAGGGGGCGGCGGACGCGAGCAGTACTTC
D gene: NA; J gene: TRBJ2-5; clone size: NA; V gene: TRBV5-4; CDR3 protein: CASSLRISSETQYF; CDR3 DNA: TGTGCCAGCAGCTTGAGGATATCCAGTGAGACCCAGTACTTC
D gene: TRBD1; J gene: TRBJ1-1; clone size: NA; V gene: TRBV19; CDR3 protein: CASSIPTGVGTEAFF; CDR3 DNA: TGTGCCAGTAGTATCCCCACAGGGGTGGGCACTGAAGCTTTCTTT
D gene: NA; J gene: TRBJ2-1; clone size: many; V gene: TRBV12-2; CDR3 protein: CASLASPQTYNEQFF; CDR3 DNA: TGTGCAAGTCTCGCTAGCCCCCAAACTTACAATGAGCAGTTCTTC
D gene: NA; J gene: TRBJ1-1; clone size: NA; V gene: TRBV19; CDR3 protein: CASSPWTDKDTEAFF; CDR3 DNA: TGTGCCAGTAGTCCATGGACAGATAAGGACACTGAAGCTTTCTTT
D gene: NA; J gene: TRBJ2-3; clone size: few; V gene: TRBV9; CDR3 protein: CASSVSSQTGRTDTQYF; CDR3 DNA: TGTGCCAGCAGCGTATCCAGTCAGACGGGTCGCACAGATACGCAGTATTTT
D gene: NA; J gene: TRBJ1-4; clone size: few; V gene: TRBV30; CDR3 protein: CALSTGTGGAYF; CDR3 DNA: TGTGCCCTCTCAACGGGGACGGGTGGTGCCTATTTT
D gene: NA; J gene: TRBJ1-4; clone size: NA; V gene: TRBV7-9; CDR3 protein: CASSLFTGLNEKLFF; CDR3 DNA: TGTGCCAGCAGCTTATTTACGGGCCTTAATGAAAAACTGTTTTTT
D gene: TRBD1; J gene: TRBJ2-7; clone size: NA; V gene: TRBV13; CDR3 protein: CASSLDRGRSYEQYF; CDR3 DNA: TGTGCCAGCAGCTTGGACAGGGGCCGCTCCTACGAGCAGTACTTC
D gene: TRBD1; J gene: TRBJ1-4; clone size: once; V gene: TRBV6-4; CDR3 protein: CASSDLGQGIEKLFF; CDR3 DNA: TGTGCCAGCAGTGACTTGGGACAGGGGATAGAAAAACTGTTTTTT
D gene: TRBD1; J gene: TRBJ2-7; clone size: NA; V gene: TRBV5-1; CDR3 protein: CASSLGDRDEQYF; CDR3 DNA: TGCGCCAGCAGCTTGGGGGACAGAGACGAGCAGTACTTC
D gene: NA; J gene: TRBJ2-5; clone size: NA; V gene: TRBV19; CDR3 protein: CASSWSGQETQYF; CDR3 DNA: TGTGCCAGTAGTTGGAGCGGTCAAGAGACCCAGTACTTC
D gene: TRBD1; J gene: TRBJ1-2; clone size: NA; V gene: TRBV28; CDR3 protein: CASSQGAAMAGYTF; CDR3 DNA: TGTGCCAGCAGTCAGGGGGCCGCAATGGCTGGCTACACCTTC
D gene: TRBD1; J gene: TRBJ2-7; clone size: many; V gene: TRBV5-5; CDR3 protein: CASSLGRGRSYEQYF; CDR3 DNA: TGTGCCAGCAGCTTGGGCAGGGGGAGATCCTACGAGCAGTACTTC
D gene: NA; J gene: TRBJ1-5; clone size: NA; V gene: TRBV2; CDR3 protein: CASSERQVNQPQHF; CDR3 DNA: TGTGCCAGCAGTGAACGACAGGTTAATCAGCCCCAGCATTTT